The 8 T cell receptor beta chains presented below share a single source sample, sequenced in a study of cytomegalovirus exposure and HLA in healthy donors. 13 Jbeta primers and 60 Vbeta primers were used for the PCR. Libraries were prepared by immunoSEQ multiplex PCR; TCRdb keeps only in-frame clonotypes and omits some of them. The sample spans about 160,000 clones; the ten largest clones claim around 1.9%. Sample: PBMCs. Receptors were obtained from a man between 25 and 39 years old in good health and CMV-seronegative.

This chain links TRBV28 with TRBJ1-2; possibly TRBD1 for D (6 bases). Trimming took 10 bases from V and 4 from J, leaving 19 bases between them. The CDR3 runs to 14 residues. CDR1 MDHEN and CDR2 SYDVKM come from the germline V gene. CDR3: CAISRAGGGYGYTF. CDR3 in DNA: TGTGCCATCTCACGAGCGGGAGGGGGCTATGGCTACACCTTC.

The gene calls are TRBV5-4 and TRBJ2-7, with TRBD1 identical over 10 bases. V lost 3 bases and J lost 2; bases outside the gene matches: 5. This CDR3 has 15 amino acids. Germline CDR1 is SGHNT and CDR2 is YYREEE (reference sequence). The CDR3 region has the DNA TGTGCCAGCAGCTCGGGGACAGGGGCTACCTACGAGCAGTACTTC. The encoded protein is CASSSGTGATYEQYF. Complete variable domain (other parts from reference TRBV5-4 and TRBJ2-7): ETGVTQSPTHLIKTRGQQVTLRCSSQSGHNTVSWYQQALGQGPQFIFQYYREEENGRGNFPPRFSGLQFPNYSSELNVNALELDDSALYLCASSSGTGATYEQYFGPGTRLTVT.

On this clone itself: The conserved final phenylalanine or tryptophan is absent from the CDR3, which likely points to a read error. V gene TRBV28 combines with J gene TRBJ1-1; a weak D match, TRBD1 (6 bases). Per germline, CDR1 MDHEN and CDR2 SYDVKM. The CDR3 length is 16 residues. The ends were cut back, 3 bases at V and 3 bases at J, with 17 bases in the middle. The DNA of the CDR3 is TGTGCCAGCAGTTTTCCCCGGGGGGCGGACGACACTGAAGCTTTCCTT. Translated: CASSFPRGADDTEAFL.

With respect to this clone: This sample also contains other DNA sequences that code for the same CDR3. V is TRBV29-1 and J is TRBJ2-7; 9 bases align to TRBD1. The CDR3 spans 13 residues. Trimming took 2 bases from V and 3 from J; bases not matched to a gene: 2. Per germline, CDR1 SQVTM and CDR2 ANQGSEA. The CDR3 DNA reads TGCAGCGTTGAATGGACAGGGGACTACGAGCAGTACTTC. This encodes CSVEWTGDYEQYF.

Written as DNA, the CDR3 is TGTGCCAGCAGCCTCGCCGACAGTGTCGGCTACACCTTC. Translating gives CASSLADSVGYTF. This rearrangement joins TRBV13 to TRBJ1-2; the D gene is possibly TRBD1 (5 bases). There are 13 residues in the CDR3. V was pared by 5 bases and J by 8 bases, with 15 bases between. CDR1 is PRHDT and CDR2 is FYEKMQ in the germline V gene (reference sequence). Complete variable domain (other parts from reference TRBV13 and TRBJ1-2): AAGVIQSPRHLIKEKRETATLKCYPIPRHDTVYWYQQGPGQDPQFLISFYEKMQSDKGSIPDRFSAQQFSDYHSELNMSSLELGDSALYFCASSLADSVGYTFGSGTRLTVV.

The V call is TRBV5-1, the J call TRBJ1-3; D is perhaps TRBD1 (5 bases). The CDR3 consists of 15 residues. The germline V gene has CDR1 SGHRS and CDR2 YFSETQ. Trimming cost V 2 bases and J 2 bases, with 11 bases left between them. For the CDR3, the DNA is TGCGCCAGCAGCTTTTGGGGGGGAACTGGAAACACCATATATTTT. This gives the protein CASSFWGGTGNTIYF.

J is TRBJ1-4 and V is TRBV5-1; a weak D match, TRBD1 (5 bases). V was pared by 4 bases and J by 12 bases, with 19 bases between. There are 14 residues in the CDR3. Germline V gene data show CDR1 as SGHRS and CDR2 as YFSETQ. Here the CDR3 reads CASSGGTAEGELFF. The CDR3 DNA reads as TGCGCCAGCAGCGGCGGGACGGCGGAAGGTGAACTGTTTTTT. Complete variable domain (other parts from reference TRBV5-1 and TRBJ1-4): KAGVTQTPRYLIKTRGQQVTLSCSPISGHRSVSWYQQTPGQGLQFLFEYFSETQRNKGNFPGRFSGRQFSNSRSEMNVSTLELGDSALYLCASSGGTAEGELFFGSGTQLSVL.

This sequence joins TRBV27 and TRBJ2-2; 10 bases line up with TRBD1. V lost 7 bases to trimming and J lost 3 bases; unmatched junction nucleotides: 5. Germline CDR1 and CDR2: MNHEY and SMNVEV (reference sequence). CDR3 length: 15 amino acids. CDR3 protein: CASTLGTGDTGELFF. The CDR3 coding sequence is TGTGCCAGCACCTTGGGGACAGGGGACACCGGGGAGCTGTTTTTT.